The source of this T cell receptor beta chain is a study of cytomegalovirus exposure and HLA in healthy donors. Study outcomes and limitations: Common viral pathogens were later found to be apparently linked to several of the most significant clusters.

The germline CDR1 and CDR2 sequences are SGHNT and YYREEE (reference sequence). Trimming shortened V by 4 bases and J by 1 base, and 15 bases separated the two germline ends. The CDR3 is 16 amino acids. In regard to this clone: The antigen remains undetermined.

The primer mix had 60 Vbeta and 13 Jbeta primers. Here immunoSEQ multiplex PCR was the method, and the copy in TCRdb shows in-frame clones only, minus some. The data hold 100,000 or so clones, with less than 75% observed a single time. The sequence came from a man aged 25 to 45 in good health and CMV-seronegative. The sample taken for sequencing was PBMCs. V gene TRBV5-4 combines with J gene TRBJ2-1; the D gene is possibly TRBD2 (6 bases). The CDR3 loop reads CASSRTSSVSYNEQFF. Written as DNA, the CDR3 is TGTGCCAGCAGCCGCACTTCTAGCGTGTCCTACAATGAGCAGTTCTTC.